The clone carrying this T cell receptor (beta chain) has more than one count but fewer than ten. Its antigen is unknown. This CDR3 is 14 amino acids long. Germline V gives CDR1 SGHRS, CDR2 YFSETQ. The germline V and J ends were trimmed by 4 bases and 7 bases, with 15 bases remaining between them. The sample originates from a study of T-cell memory formation after mild COVID-19. Study in general: The study found TCR clusters largely donor specific. Whole-study results and caveats: Mainly in CM and EM were contracting CD4+ clones; CD8+ were in EMRA.

The authors produced TCR alpha and TCR beta cDNA libraries with sample barcodes and UMIs by 5'RACE using constant-segment primers. TCRdb itself ran the 5' RACE reads through MiXCR, one entry per CDR3 protein. The table lists 450,000 to 650,000 distinct CDR3 sequences, less than 25% of them singletons, with around 9.2% in the top ten. Sequencing used PBMCs or a T cell subset sorted from them (not recorded which). The chain uses TRBV5-1 and TRBJ1-5; maybe TRBD1 (6 bases). The sequence was collected from an adult woman who had mild COVID-19 (a few samples of this study predate the infection). Cell type and time point are not known. CDR3 residues: CASSPGGHRQPQHF. CDR3 DNA sequence: TGCGCCAGCAGCCCTGGGGGACATCGGCAGCCCCAGCATTTT.